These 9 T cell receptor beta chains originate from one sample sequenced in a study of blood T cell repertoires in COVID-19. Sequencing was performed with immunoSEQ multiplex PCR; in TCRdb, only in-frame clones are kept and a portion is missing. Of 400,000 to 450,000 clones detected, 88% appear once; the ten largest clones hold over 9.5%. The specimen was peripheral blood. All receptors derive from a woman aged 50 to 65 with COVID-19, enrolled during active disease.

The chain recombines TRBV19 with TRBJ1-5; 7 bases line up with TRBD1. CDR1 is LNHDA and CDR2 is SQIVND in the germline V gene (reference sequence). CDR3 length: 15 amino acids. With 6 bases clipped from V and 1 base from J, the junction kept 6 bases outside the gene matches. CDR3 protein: CASRAGGQSNQPQHF. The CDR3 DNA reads TGTGCCAGTAGGGCAGGGGGGCAAAGCAATCAGCCCCAGCATTTT.

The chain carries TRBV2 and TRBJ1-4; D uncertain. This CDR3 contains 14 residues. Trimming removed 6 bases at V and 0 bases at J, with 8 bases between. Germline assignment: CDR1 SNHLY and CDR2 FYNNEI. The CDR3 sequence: CASRSAATNEKLFF. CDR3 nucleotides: TGTGCCAGCAGATCGGCGGCAACTAATGAAAAACTGTTTTTT.

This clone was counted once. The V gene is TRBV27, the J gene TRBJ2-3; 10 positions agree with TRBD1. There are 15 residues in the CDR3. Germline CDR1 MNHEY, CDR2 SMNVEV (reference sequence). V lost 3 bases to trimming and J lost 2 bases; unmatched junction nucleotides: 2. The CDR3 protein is CASSFGTGVTDTQYF. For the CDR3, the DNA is TGTGCCAGCAGTTTCGGGACAGGGGTCACAGATACGCAGTATTTT.

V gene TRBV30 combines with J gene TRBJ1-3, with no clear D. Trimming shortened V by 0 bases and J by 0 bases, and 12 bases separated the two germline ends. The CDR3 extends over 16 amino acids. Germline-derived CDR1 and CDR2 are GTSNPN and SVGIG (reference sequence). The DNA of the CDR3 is TGTGCCTGGAGTGTACCCTGGGCCAGCTCTGGAAACACCATATATTTT. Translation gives CAWSVPWASSGNTIYF.

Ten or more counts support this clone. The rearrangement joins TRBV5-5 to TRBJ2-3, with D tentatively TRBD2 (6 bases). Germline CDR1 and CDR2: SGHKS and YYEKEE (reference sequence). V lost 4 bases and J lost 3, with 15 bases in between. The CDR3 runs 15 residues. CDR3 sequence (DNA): TGTGCCAGCAGCCCGGGACTTAAAGAGACAGATACGCAGTATTTT. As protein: CASSPGLKETDTQYF.

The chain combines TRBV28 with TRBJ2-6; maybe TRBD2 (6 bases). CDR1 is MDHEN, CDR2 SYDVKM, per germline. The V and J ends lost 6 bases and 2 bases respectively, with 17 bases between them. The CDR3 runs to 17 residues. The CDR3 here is CASRPVGREPGANVLTF. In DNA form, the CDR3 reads TGTGCCAGCAGACCCGTCGGACGGGAGCCTGGGGCCAACGTCCTGACTTTC.

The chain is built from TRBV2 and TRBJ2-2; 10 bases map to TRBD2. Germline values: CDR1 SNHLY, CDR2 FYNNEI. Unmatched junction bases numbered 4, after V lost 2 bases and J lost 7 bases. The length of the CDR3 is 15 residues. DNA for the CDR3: TGTGCCAGCAGTGAAAGTAGCGGGGGGCACGGGGAGCTGTTTTTT. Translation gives CASSESSGGHGELFF. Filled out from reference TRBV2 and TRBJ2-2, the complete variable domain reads EPEVTQTPSHQVTQMGQEVILRCVPISNHLYFYWYRQILGQKVEFLVSFYNNEISEKSEIFDDQFSVERPDGSNFTLKIRSTKLEDSAMYFCASSESSGGHGELFFGEGSRLTVL.

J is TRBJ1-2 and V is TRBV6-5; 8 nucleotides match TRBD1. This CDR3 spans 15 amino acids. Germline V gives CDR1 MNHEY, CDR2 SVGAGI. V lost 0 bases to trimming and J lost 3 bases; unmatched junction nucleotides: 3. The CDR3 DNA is TGTGCCAGCAGTTACTCGGCAGGGGGCGACTATGGCTACACCTTC. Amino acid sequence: CASSYSAGGDYGYTF.

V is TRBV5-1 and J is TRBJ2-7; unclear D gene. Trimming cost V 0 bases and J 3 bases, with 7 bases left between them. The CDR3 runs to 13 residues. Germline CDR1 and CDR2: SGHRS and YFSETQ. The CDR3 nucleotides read TGCGCCAGCAGCTTGGCCATGAGCTACGAGCAGTACTTC. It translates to CASSLAMSYEQYF.